The 30 T cell receptor beta chains given below trace back to one sample, sequenced in a study of blood T cell repertoires in COVID-19. TCRdb's table, derived via immunoSEQ multiplex PCR, lists solely in-frame clones and lacks some. The sample consists of 100,000 to 150,000 clones, 60% to 80% of them appearing once. Sequences were obtained from peripheral blood. The receptors originated from an elderly man with COVID-19, enrolled during active disease.

The gene calls are TRBV25-1 and TRBJ1-2, with 7 bases identical to TRBD1. In germline, CDR1 is MGHDK, CDR2 SYGVNS. The CDR3 is 15 amino acids. V shed 1 base and J 4 bases; nucleotides not matched to a gene: 6. The DNA for the CDR3 is TGTGCCAGCAGTGAATCGACAGGGATGATCTATGGCTACACCTTC. Protein sequence: CASSESTGMIYGYTF.

This chain links TRBV11-2 with TRBJ2-5, with D possibly being TRBD2 (7 bases). The CDR3 sequence is 17 residues long. Germline loops: CDR1 SGHAT, CDR2 FQNNGV. V shed 5 bases and J shed 6 bases, with 25 bases lying between them. CDR3 loop: CASSPRGGGSLGKTQYF. The CDR3 nucleotides are TGTGCCAGCAGCCCGAGGGGGGGCGGGTCCTTGGGGAAGACCCAGTACTTC.

V gene TRBV3-1 (or the pseudogene TRBV3-2) combines with J gene TRBJ2-5; the match to TRBD1 covers 11 bases. Trimming took 1 base from V and 5 from J; bases not matched to a gene: 9. This CDR3 comprises 17 residues. Germline loops: CDR1 LGHDT, CDR2 YNNKEL (reference sequence). As DNA, the CDR3 is TGTGCCAGCAGCCAAGTTAGGGACAGGGGGACGGACGAGACCCAGTACTTC. Translated, it gives CASSQVRDRGTDETQYF.

This clone has just one count. The V call is TRBV30, the J call TRBJ2-7, with TRBD1 matching over 7 bases. The germline V gene has CDR1 GTSNPN and CDR2 SVGIG (reference sequence). The CDR3 is made up of 14 amino acids. The trim removed 4 bases at V and 2 bases at J, leaving 8 bases unmatched. CDR3 sequence: CAWTPGDSTYEQYF. The CDR3 region has the DNA TGTGCCTGGACACCTGGGGACAGTACCTACGAGCAGTACTTC.

This chain joins TRBV5-1 and TRBJ2-5; 8 positions match TRBD1. The CDR3 consists of 16 residues. Germline CDR1 SGHRS, CDR2 YFSETQ. V lost 5 bases, J lost 4 bases, and 13 bases stayed unmatched. The CDR3 here is CASSSAPGGAGETQYF. CDR3 nucleotides: TGCGCCAGCAGTTCGGCCCCAGGGGGCGCGGGAGAGACCCAGTACTTC. The full variable domain, its missing parts supplied by reference TRBV5-1 and TRBJ2-5, is KAGVTQTPRYLIKTRGQQVTLSCSPISGHRSVSWYQQTPGQGLQFLFEYFSETQRNKGNFPGRFSGRQFSNSRSEMNVSTLELGDSALYLCASSSAPGGAGETQYFGPGTRLLVL.

The chain couples TRBV27 to TRBJ2-7; tentative D call: TRBD2 (5 bases). The germline gives CDR1 MNHEY, CDR2 SMNVEV (reference sequence). Trimming took off 5 bases at V and 3 bases at J, with 11 bases between the two ends. The CDR3 loop spans 13 amino acids. The DNA of the CDR3 is TGTGCCAGCAGTGCTAGCAGATTCTACGAGCAGTACTTC. Translation: CASSASRFYEQYF.

The chain joins TRBV11-2 to TRBJ1-1, with D possibly matching TRBD1 (6 bases). Trimming shortened V by 2 bases and J by 5 bases, and 15 bases separated the two germline ends. The CDR3 extends over 15 amino acids. Germline-derived CDR1 and CDR2 are SGHAT and FQNNGV. CDR3 DNA sequence: TGTGCCAGCAGCTTAAAAGTCCTGGGGACAACTGAAGCTTTCTTT. This gives the protein CASSLKVLGTTEAFF.

V is TRBV7-9 and J is TRBJ2-1, with TRBD2 matching 10 bases. The CDR3 length is 15 residues. J was trimmed by 5 bases and V by 3 bases; bases with no gene match: 4. Germline V gives CDR1 SEHNR, CDR2 FQNEAQ (reference sequence). In nucleotides, the CDR3 is TGTGCCAGCAGCTTGGGGACTAGCGTGGACAATGAGCAGTTCTTC. This codes for CASSLGTSVDNEQFF.

V gene TRBV5-8 combines with J gene TRBJ1-6; D is perhaps TRBD1 (6 bases). The CDR3 is made up of 13 amino acids. V gave up 2 bases and J gave up 6 bases, with 6 bases separating them. From germline, CDR1 is SGHTS and CDR2 YDEGEE. In DNA form, the CDR3 reads TGTGCCAGCAGCTTCAGGGGTAATTCACCCCTCCACTTT. Translation gives CASSFRGNSPLHF.

In this sample, this clone turned up a few times. The chain employs TRBV11-2 and TRBJ1-4; no firm D call. The CDR3 totals 14 residues. Germline V CDR1 and CDR2: SGHAT, FQNNGV. Between the trimmed V and J ends, which lost 4 bases and 7 bases, there was a span of 13 bases. The CDR3 loop is CASSSPLRGEKLFF. The CDR3 region has the DNA TGTGCCAGCAGCTCCCCACTACGCGGTGAAAAACTGTTTTTT.

This clone was detected only once. The chain recombines TRBV6-5 with TRBJ2-2, with D possibly matching TRBD1 (6 bases). CDR3 length: 14 amino acids. Germline V gene data show CDR1 as MNHEY and CDR2 as SVGAGI. Trimming pared 6 bases from V and 6 bases from J, leaving 14 bases between. The CDR3 loop is CASRSQGSSGELFF. DNA of the CDR3: TGTGCCAGCAGATCACAGGGTTCGTCCGGGGAGCTGTTTTTT.

This clone was recorded a few times. The chain is built from TRBV6-5 and TRBJ1-6, with D maybe TRBD1 (6 bases). Deletions cut 2 bases from V and 9 bases from J, with 11 bases between. The CDR3 is 14 residues long. Germline V gene lookup returns CDR1 MNHEY and CDR2 SVGAGI. The CDR3 region is CASSYGGVGSPLHF. The DNA for the CDR3 is TGTGCCAGCAGTTACGGGGGCGTGGGTTCACCCCTCCACTTT.

The chain carries TRBV28 and TRBJ2-5; D remains unclear. CDR3 length: 12 residues. The V gene's germline CDR1 is MDHEN and CDR2 SYDVKM. Between the trimmed V and J ends, which lost 6 bases and 2 bases, there was a span of 7 bases. The CDR3 sequence: CASSYLQETQYF. The CDR3, as DNA: TGTGCCAGCAGCTACCTACAAGAGACCCAGTACTTC. Full variable domain (outside the CDR3, taken from reference TRBV28 and TRBJ2-5): DVKVTQSSRYLVKRTGEKVFLECVQDMDHENMFWYRQDPGLGLRLIYFSYDVKMKEKGDIPEGYSVSREKKERFSLILESASTNQTSMYLCASSYLQETQYFGPGTRLLVL.

The genes are TRBV5-6 and TRBJ1-1; 7 bases are a match to TRBD1. Germline V gives CDR1 SGHDT, CDR2 YYEEEE. Losses at the gene ends were 0 bases for V and 1 base for J; bases not matched to a gene: 3. The CDR3 totals 15 residues. The CDR3 here is CASSLGGTANTEAFF. CDR3 DNA: TGTGCCAGCAGCTTGGGGGGGACAGCGAACACTGAAGCTTTCTTT. The complete variable domain, with remaining parts taken from reference TRBV5-6 and TRBJ1-1, reads DAGVTQSPTHLIKTRGQQVTLRCSPKSGHDTVSWYQQALGQGPQFIFQYYEEEERQRGNFPDRFSGHQFPNYSSELNVNALLLGDSALYLCASSLGGTANTEAFFGQGTRLTVV.

The chain carries TRBV4-1 and TRBJ2-1, with D tentatively TRBD1 (5 bases). V was clipped by 5 bases and J by 0 bases, with 17 bases between them. The CDR3 totals 17 residues. Germline V gene lookup returns CDR1 MGHRA and CDR2 YSYEKL. CDR3 amino acids: CASSTSTAISSYNEQFF. The DNA of the CDR3 is TGCGCCAGCAGCACTTCGACAGCCATTAGCTCCTACAATGAGCAGTTCTTC.

This clone came up a few times. CDR3 DNA sequence: TGTGCCAGCAGCCAAGATCCCCCCTATAGGGGGTCAGAAGATACGCAGTATTTT. Protein: CASSQDPPYRGSEDTQYF. The chain is built from TRBV14 and TRBJ2-3; possibly TRBD1 for D (6 bases). V was cut by 0 bases and J by 5 bases, with 21 bases left in between. The germline CDR1 and CDR2 sequences are SGHDN and FVKESK. This CDR3 has 18 amino acids.

The chain joins TRBV4-3 to TRBJ2-5; 11 nucleotides align to TRBD2. The CDR3 length is 17 residues. CDR1 and CDR2 from the germline V gene are LGHNA and YSLEER. V dropped 0 bases and J dropped 2; count of bases not matched to a gene: 5. CDR3 sequence: CASSQDPTSGGQETQYF. In nucleotides, the CDR3 is TGCGCCAGCAGCCAAGATCCTACTAGCGGGGGTCAAGAGACCCAGTACTTC.

This chain connects TRBV10-3 to TRBJ2-5; D possibly corresponds to TRBD1 (5 bases). The CDR3 totals 13 residues. Deletions cut 6 bases from V and 3 bases from J, with 11 bases between. Germline CDR1 ENHRY, CDR2 SYGVKD. CDR3 sequence reads: CAIRGLVEETQYF. The CDR3 DNA reads TGTGCCATCAGGGGGCTGGTGGAAGAGACCCAGTACTTC.

The gene calls are TRBV28 and TRBJ2-2; 10 nucleotides line up with TRBD2. There are 16 residues in the CDR3. Trimming cost V 5 bases and J 4 bases; bases outside gene matches: 7. CDR1 MDHEN and CDR2 SYDVKM come from the germline V gene. The CDR3 spells CASSPLAGDFTGELFF. The CDR3 DNA sequence: TGTGCCAGCAGTCCCCTAGCGGGAGATTTCACCGGGGAGCTGTTTTTT.

The V gene is TRBV6-6, the J gene TRBJ1-1, with D perhaps matching TRBD1 (6 bases). Germline assignment: CDR1 MNHNY and CDR2 SVGAGI (reference sequence). The CDR3 length is 13 residues. V gave up 6 bases and J gave up 1 base, with 9 bases separating them. CDR3 sequence reads: CASSSQGNTEAFF. The CDR3, as DNA: TGTGCCAGCAGCTCACAGGGGAACACTGAAGCTTTCTTT.

This chain links TRBV24-1 with TRBJ2-7; no clear D. Per the germline V gene, CDR1 is KGHDR and CDR2 is SFDVKD. Trimming stripped 3 bases from V and 7 bases from J, with 6 bases between. The CDR3 has 11 amino acids. This CDR3 reads CATSDPVEQYF. The DNA of the CDR3 is TGTGCCACCAGTGATCCAGTTGAGCAGTACTTC.

The V and J genes are TRBV7-2 and TRBJ2-7, with 8 bases lining up with TRBD1. The CDR3 runs 14 residues. V lost 5 bases to trimming and J lost 4 bases; unmatched junction nucleotides: 7. Germline V gene data show CDR1 as SGHTA and CDR2 as FQGNSA. The CDR3: CASSARTGKYEQYF. CDR3 sequence (DNA): TGTGCCAGCAGCGCCCGGACAGGGAAGTACGAGCAGTACTTC.

In its sample, this clone was seen a few times. This sequence joins TRBV6-5 and TRBJ2-7; perhaps TRBD2 as D (6 bases). Trimming removed 2 bases from V and 4 bases from J, with 12 bases in between. This CDR3 comprises 14 residues. The germline V gene encodes CDR1 MNHEY and CDR2 SVGAGI. The CDR3 sequence is CASSYVAEGYEQYF. The CDR3 coding sequence is TGTGCCAGCAGTTACGTAGCGGAAGGATACGAGCAGTACTTC.

The J gene is TRBJ2-3, the V gene TRBV7-3, with 7 bases lining up with TRBD1. The V segment lost 5 bases and the J segment 6 bases; nucleotides outside the gene matches: 11. The CDR3 runs 15 residues. Germline V gives CDR1 SGHTA, CDR2 FQGTGA. CDR3 region: CASSAQPDRADTQYF. Here the CDR3 DNA reads TGTGCCAGCAGCGCCCAACCCGACAGGGCTGATACGCAGTATTTT.

The CDR3 nucleotides are TGCGCCAGCAGTATCCAGTCCTCGAACACTGAAGCTTTCTTT. It specifies CASSIQSSNTEAFF. V gene TRBV5-1 combines with J gene TRBJ1-1; D remains ambiguous. This CDR3 has 14 amino acids. The V and J ends lost 5 bases and 1 base respectively, with 12 bases between them. In germline, CDR1 is SGHRS, CDR2 YFSETQ.

This clone has just a few counts. This chain joins TRBV7-8 and TRBJ2-3; 8 bases line up with TRBD1. This CDR3 comprises 14 residues. Trimming cost V 1 base and J 3 bases; bases outside gene matches: 0. In germline, CDR1 is SGHVS, CDR2 FQNEAQ. CDR3 sequence reads: CASSLDRGTDTQYF. The CDR3 nucleotides read TGTGCCAGCAGCTTAGACAGGGGGACAGATACGCAGTATTTT.

This chain links TRBV6-5 with TRBJ1-6; D is possibly TRBD1 (5 bases). Trimming cost V 0 bases and J 10 bases, with 13 bases left between them. Germline V lookup: CDR1 MNHEY, CDR2 SVGAGI. The CDR3 is made up of 15 amino acids. The CDR3 region is CASSYSLRGDSPLHF. DNA for the CDR3: TGTGCCAGCAGTTACTCTCTGCGGGGGGACTCACCCCTCCACTTT.

This clone was recorded once. In DNA, the CDR3 is TGTGCCAGCAGTTTATACCCCGGGGGAGGGCCACCCGAGCAGTACTTC. It translates to CASSLYPGGGPPEQYF. The chain carries TRBV28 and TRBJ2-7; TRBD2 matches 7 bases. CDR1 and CDR2 (germline): MDHEN, SYDVKM. Trimming took 1 base from V and 6 from J; bases not matched to a gene: 12. This CDR3 comprises 16 residues.

V is TRBV5-1 and J is TRBJ1-3; D remains ambiguous. The germline V gene encodes CDR1 SGHRS and CDR2 YFSETQ. The CDR3 is 16 residues long. Between the trimmed V and J ends, which lost 4 bases and 0 bases, there was a span of 14 bases. The CDR3 DNA reads TGCGCCAGCAGCCCCGCGCCCATTAGCTCTGGAAACACCATATATTTT. As protein: CASSPAPISSGNTIYF.

The chain is built from TRBV9 and TRBJ1-1; a possible D gene is TRBD1 (6 bases). The V gene's germline CDR1 is SGDLS and CDR2 YYNGEE. V lost 0 bases and J 7 bases, leaving 7 bases between the germline ends. The CDR3 has 12 amino acids. The CDR3 loop is CASSVGTDEAFF. The CDR3 DNA is TGTGCCAGCAGCGTAGGGACAGATGAAGCTTTCTTT. The complete variable domain, with remaining parts taken from reference TRBV9 and TRBJ1-1, reads DSGVTQTPKHLITATGQRVTLRCSPRSGDLSVYWYQQSLDQGLQFLIQYYNGEERAKGNILERFSAQQFPDLHSELNLSSLELGDSALYFCASSVGTDEAFFGQGTRLTVV.